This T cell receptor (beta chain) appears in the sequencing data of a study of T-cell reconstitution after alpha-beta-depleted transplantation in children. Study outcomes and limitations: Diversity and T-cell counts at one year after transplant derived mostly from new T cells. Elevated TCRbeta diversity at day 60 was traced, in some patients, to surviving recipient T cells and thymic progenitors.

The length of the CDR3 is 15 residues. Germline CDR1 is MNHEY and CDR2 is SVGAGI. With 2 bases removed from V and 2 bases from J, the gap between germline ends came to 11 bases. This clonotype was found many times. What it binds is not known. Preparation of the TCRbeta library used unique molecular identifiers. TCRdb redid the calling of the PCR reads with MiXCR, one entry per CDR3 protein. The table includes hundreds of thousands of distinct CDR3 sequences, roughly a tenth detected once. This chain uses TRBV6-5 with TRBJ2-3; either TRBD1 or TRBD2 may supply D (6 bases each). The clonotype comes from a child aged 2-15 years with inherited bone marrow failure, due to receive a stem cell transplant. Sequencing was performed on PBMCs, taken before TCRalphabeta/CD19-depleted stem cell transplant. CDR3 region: CASSYRGPPTDTQYF. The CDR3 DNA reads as TGTGCCAGCAGTTACCGGGGGCCACCCACAGATACGCAGTATTTT.